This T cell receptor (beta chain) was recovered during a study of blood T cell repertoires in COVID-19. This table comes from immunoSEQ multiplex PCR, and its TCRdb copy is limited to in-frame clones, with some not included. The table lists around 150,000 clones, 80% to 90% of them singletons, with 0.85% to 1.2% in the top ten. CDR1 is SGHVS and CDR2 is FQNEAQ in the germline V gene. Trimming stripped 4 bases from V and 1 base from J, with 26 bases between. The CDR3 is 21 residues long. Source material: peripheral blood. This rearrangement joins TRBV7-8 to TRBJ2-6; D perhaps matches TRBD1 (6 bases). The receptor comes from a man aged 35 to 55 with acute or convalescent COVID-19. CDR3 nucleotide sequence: TGTGCCAGCAGCTCGAGCCGCCCAGGGGAGTTTCGCGCTTCTGGGGCCAACGTCCTGACTTTC. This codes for CASSSSRPGEFRASGANVLTF.